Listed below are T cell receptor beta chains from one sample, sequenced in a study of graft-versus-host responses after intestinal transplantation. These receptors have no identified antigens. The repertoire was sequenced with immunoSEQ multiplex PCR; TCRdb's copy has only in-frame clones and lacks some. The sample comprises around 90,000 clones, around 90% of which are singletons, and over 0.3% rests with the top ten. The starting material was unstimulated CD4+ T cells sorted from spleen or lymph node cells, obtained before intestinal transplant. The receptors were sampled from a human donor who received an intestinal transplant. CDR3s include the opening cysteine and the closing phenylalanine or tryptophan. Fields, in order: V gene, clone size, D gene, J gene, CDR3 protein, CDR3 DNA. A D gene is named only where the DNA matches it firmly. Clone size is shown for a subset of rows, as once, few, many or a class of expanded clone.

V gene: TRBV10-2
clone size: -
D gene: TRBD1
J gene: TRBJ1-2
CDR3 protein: CASSEGQGTLNYGYTF
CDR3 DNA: TGCGCCAGCAGTGAGGGACAGGGAACCCTTAACTATGGCTACACCTTC

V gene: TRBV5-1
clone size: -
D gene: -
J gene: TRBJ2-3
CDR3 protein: CASSLESSSTDTQYF
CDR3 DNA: TGCGCCAGCAGCTTGGAGTCATCTAGCACAGATACGCAGTATTTT

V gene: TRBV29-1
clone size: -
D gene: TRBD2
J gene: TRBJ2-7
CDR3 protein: CSVGGLADEQYF
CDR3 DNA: TGCAGCGTTGGCGGTCTAGCGGACGAGCAGTACTTC

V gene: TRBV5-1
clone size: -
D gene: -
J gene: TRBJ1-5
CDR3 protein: CASSPTGSNQPQHF
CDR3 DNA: TGCGCCAGCAGCCCTACAGGGAGCAATCAGCCCCAGCATTTT

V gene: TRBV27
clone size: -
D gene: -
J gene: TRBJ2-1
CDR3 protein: CASSTLGVYNEQFF
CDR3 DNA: TGTGCCAGCAGTACCCTAGGGGTTTACAATGAGCAGTTCTTC

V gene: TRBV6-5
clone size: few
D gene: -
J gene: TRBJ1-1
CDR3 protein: CASSYSWNPNTEAFF
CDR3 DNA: TGTGCCAGCAGTTACTCCTGGAATCCGAACACTGAAGCTTTCTTT

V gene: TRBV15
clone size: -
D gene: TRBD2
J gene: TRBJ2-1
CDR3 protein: CATSRGALAGVNEQFF
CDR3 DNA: TGTGCCACCAGCAGAGGTGCGCTAGCGGGAGTAAATGAGCAGTTCTTC

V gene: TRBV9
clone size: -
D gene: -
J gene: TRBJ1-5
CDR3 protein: CASSPGEGWSQPQHF
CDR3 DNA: TGTGCCAGCAGCCCTGGGGAAGGGTGGTCCCAGCCCCAGCATTTT

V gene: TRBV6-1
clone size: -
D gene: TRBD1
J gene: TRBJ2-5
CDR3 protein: CASSDGQEQYF
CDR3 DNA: TGTGCCAGCAGTGATGGACAGGAGCAGTACTTC

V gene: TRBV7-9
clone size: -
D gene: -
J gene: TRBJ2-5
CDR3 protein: CASSFYGPGEETQYF
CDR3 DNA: TGTGCCAGCAGCTTTTACGGGCCTGGGGAAGAGACCCAGTACTTC

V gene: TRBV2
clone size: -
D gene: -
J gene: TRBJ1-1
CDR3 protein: CASSVTGVNTEAFF
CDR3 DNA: TGTGCCAGCAGTGTAACGGGGGTGAACACTGAAGCTTTCTTT

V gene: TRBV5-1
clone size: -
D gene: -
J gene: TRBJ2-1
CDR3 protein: CASSRGTVSYNEQFF
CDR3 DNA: TGCGCCAGCAGCAGGGGGACCGTATCCTACAATGAGCAGTTCTTC

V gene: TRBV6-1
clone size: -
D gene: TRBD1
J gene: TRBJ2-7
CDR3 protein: CASRETGKEYEQYF
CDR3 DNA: TGTGCCAGCAGGGAGACAGGGAAGGAGTACGAGCAGTACTTC

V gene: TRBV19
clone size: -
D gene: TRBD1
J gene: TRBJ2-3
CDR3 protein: CASSPGQGGNTQYF
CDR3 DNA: TGTGCCAGTAGCCCGGGACAGGGCGGGAATACGCAGTATTTT

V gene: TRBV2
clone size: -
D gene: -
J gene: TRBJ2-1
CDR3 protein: CASSRQTYNEQFF
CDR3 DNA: TGTGCCAGCAGCAGGCAAACGTACAATGAGCAGTTCTTC

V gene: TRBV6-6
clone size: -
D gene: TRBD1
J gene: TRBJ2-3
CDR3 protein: CASSLQGRTDTQYF
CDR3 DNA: TGTGCCAGCAGTTTACAGGGGCGCACAGATACGCAGTATTTT

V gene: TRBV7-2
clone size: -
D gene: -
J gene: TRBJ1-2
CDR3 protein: CASSLVTQGRAYGYTF
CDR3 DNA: TGTGCCAGCAGCTTAGTGACCCAGGGAAGGGCCTATGGCTACACCTTC

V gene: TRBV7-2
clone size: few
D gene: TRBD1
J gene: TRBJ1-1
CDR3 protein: CASSITGAREAFF
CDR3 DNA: TGTGCCAGCAGCATAACAGGGGCCCGTGAAGCTTTCTTT

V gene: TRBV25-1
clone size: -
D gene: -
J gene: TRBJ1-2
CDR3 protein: CASSEFATSNYGYTF
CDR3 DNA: TGTGCCAGCAGTGAATTTGCCACTTCTAACTATGGCTACACCTTC

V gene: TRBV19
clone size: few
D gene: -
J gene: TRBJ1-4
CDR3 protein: CASSIRGTNEKLFF
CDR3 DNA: TGTGCCAGTAGTATAAGGGGAACTAATGAAAAACTGTTTTTT

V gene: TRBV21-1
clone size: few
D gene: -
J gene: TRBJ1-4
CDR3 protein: CASSTQGLEKLFF
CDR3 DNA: TGTGCCAGCAGCACACAGGGTCTCGAAAAACTGTTTTTT

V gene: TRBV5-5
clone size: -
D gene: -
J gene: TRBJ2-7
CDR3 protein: CASSIQGAYEQYF
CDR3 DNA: TGTGCCAGCAGTATCCAAGGAGCCTACGAGCAGTACTTC

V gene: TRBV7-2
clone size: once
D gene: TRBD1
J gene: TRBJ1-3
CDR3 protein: CASSFSTGPFSGNTIYF
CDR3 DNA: TGTGCCAGCAGCTTCTCGACAGGGCCTTTCTCTGGAAACACCATATATTTT

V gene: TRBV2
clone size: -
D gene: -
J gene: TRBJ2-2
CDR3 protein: CASSELGGPNTGELFF
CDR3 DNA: TGTGCCAGCAGTGAGTTGGGTGGGCCGAACACCGGGGAGCTGTTTTTT